The sequence of this TCR beta chain was determined in a study of spatial heterogeneity in lung cancer (dated by TCRdb to between 2018 and 2021). A note on the overall study: Beta-chain transcripts were consistently detected in greater numbers than alpha-chain transcripts, which likely reflects a higher abundance of beta-chain transcripts. In the raw uncorrected reads, each unique combination of TCR and UMI appeared more than ten times on average. In non-small cell lung cancer, the study quantitatively compared TCR alpha and beta repertoires across several tumor regions, matched nontumor lung, and blood. The study linked features of the TCR repertoire to counts of nonsynonymous mutations, which were determined by whole-exome sequencing of tumor tissue. Both alpha and beta chains were TCR-sequenced in samples taken at surgery, namely 220 tumor regions, 63 to 70 matched nontumor lung samples and about 54 PBMC samples.

This clonotype was observed at least ten times. Its antigen remains undetermined. No qualities accompany the bases; no much larger clone lies one base away. Because this beta chain is a stray read in a library intended to capture alpha chains, its abundance should not be given much weight. The library relied on 5' RACE. The sequencer was a NextSeq 500. To allow correction of PCR and sequencing errors, the TCR library protocol tagged every TCR cDNA molecule with a unique molecular identifier. In the original analysis: Decombinator tools were used for TCR identification, UMI-based error correction and CDR3 extraction. Expanded TCRs were defined as those above a frequency of 2 per 1,000, corresponding to the top 1% of the tumor frequency distribution. Rényi diversity was computed with the R vegan package after subsampling each repertoire 100 times to 5,000 TCRs. To build CDR3 similarity networks, amino acid triplet string-kernel similarity was used, and CDR3s were connected when their pairwise similarity was above 0.82. TCRdb trimmed public reads at Q25 via fastp, called clones via MiXCR and kept in-frame beta chains. When rows share a CDR3 protein, they turn into one entry using the most common DNA and genes. The V and J calls were determined by TCRdb, not by the authors. The sample includes around 10,000 distinct CDR3 sequences, with 3.5% to 4% observed a single time. The ten most abundant clones make up 6% to 9.5% of the sample.

The time point tag for this specimen amounts to: sample taken at primary tumor resection. For TCR sequencing, whole RNA was extracted from tumor and nontumor lung tissue, or from cryopreserved PBMC samples, and no cell sorting was done. The donors were more than 65 patients from the lung TRACERx cohort who had early-stage, untreated non-small cell lung cancer. A patient was chosen for TCR sequencing only when enough RNA was available from at least two tumor regions. A lung pathologist reviewed the tumor and adjacent nontumor lung specimens before the specimens were selected. General findings and caveats noted by the study authors: Confirming at a functional level the hypothesis that regional TCRs recognize regional mutations was considered to require additional single-cell paired TCR alpha and beta sequencing.

This receptor was obtained from a male donor with early-stage non-small cell lung cancer. The sequenced sample was normal lung tissue next to the tumor, obtained at surgery.

At the DNA level, the sequence is TGCGCCAGCAGCCTCACCCTAGGACAGGGATCTTCACCCCTCCACTTT. Translated, it reads CASSLTLGQGSSPLHF. This receptor chain uses TRBV4-3 and TRBJ1-6; TRBD1 agrees with 8 junctional bases. V is pruned by 4 bases and J by 9 bases, leaving 11 bases of the junction without a gene match. CDR1 and CDR2, per the germline V gene, are LGHNA and YSLEER. There are 16 amino acids in the CDR3, from cysteine to phenylalanine inclusive. The CDR3 DNA has 48 bases and is translated from base 1.